This T cell receptor (beta chain) was found in a study of memory CD4+ T cells and cytomegalovirus serostatus. The sort gate was single viable CD3+CD4+CD8-CD45RO+ cells for memory CD4+ T cells. Generated by immunoSEQ multiplex PCR, the TCRdb table keeps only in-frame clones and is missing some. The sample holds around 63,000 clones, over 60% seen once. Germline V gene sequence: CDR1 SGHTA, CDR2 FQGNSA. CDR3 length equals 16 residues. Trimming left V 1 base short and J 8 bases short, with 20 bases between. The chain links TRBV7-2 to TRBJ1-2; D not resolved. This TCR was recovered from an adult in good health and CMV-seronegative. Some clones in this sample may be carry-over from other donors' samples. Sequencing input: memory CD4+ T cells from blood. This CDR3 reads CASSLGTERTLTGYTF. In nucleotides, the CDR3 is TGTGCCAGCAGCTTAGGGACGGAGAGAACACTCACCGGCTACACCTTC.